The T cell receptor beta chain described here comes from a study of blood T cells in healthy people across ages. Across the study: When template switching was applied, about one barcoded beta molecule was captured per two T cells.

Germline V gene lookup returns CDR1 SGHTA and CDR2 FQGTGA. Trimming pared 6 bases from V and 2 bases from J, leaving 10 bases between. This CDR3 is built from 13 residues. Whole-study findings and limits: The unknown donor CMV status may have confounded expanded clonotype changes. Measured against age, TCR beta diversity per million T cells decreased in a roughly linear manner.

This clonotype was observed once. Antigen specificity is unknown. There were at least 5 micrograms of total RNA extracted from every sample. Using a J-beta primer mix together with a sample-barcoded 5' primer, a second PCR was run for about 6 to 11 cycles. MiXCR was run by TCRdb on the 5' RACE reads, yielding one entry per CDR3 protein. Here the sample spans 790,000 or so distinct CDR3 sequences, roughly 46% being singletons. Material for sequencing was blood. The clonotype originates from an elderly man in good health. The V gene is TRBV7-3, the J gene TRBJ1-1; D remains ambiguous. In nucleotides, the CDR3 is TGTGCCAGCAGGGAGACACCAAACACTGAAGCTTTCTTT. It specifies CASRETPNTEAFF.